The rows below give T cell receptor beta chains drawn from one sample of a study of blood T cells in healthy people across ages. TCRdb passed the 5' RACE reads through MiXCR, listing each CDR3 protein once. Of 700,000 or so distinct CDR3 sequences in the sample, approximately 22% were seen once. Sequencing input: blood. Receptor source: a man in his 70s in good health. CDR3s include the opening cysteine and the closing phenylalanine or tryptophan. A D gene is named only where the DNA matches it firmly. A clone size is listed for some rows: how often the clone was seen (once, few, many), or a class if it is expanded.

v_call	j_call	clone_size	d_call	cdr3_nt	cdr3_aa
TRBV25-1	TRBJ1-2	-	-	TGTGCCAGCAGTGAATCCCGAACCCCTAAGGGCTATGGCTACACCTTC	CASSESRTPKGYGYTF
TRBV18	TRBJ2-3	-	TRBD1	TGTGCCAGCTCACCACCCGGGACAGGGGTATCAGATACGCAGTATTTT	CASSPPGTGVSDTQYF
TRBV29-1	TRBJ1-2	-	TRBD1	TGCAGCGTTGCCCCGGGACAGGGCTTAGTCTACACCTTC	CSVAPGQGLVYTF
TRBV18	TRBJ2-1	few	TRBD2	TGTGCCAGCTCACCACGACGTCTAGCGGGGTCCTACAATGAGCAGTTCTTC	CASSPRRLAGSYNEQFF
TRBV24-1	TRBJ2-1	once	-	TGTGCCACCAGTGGGCGATCCAATGAGCAGTTCTTC	CATSGRSNEQFF
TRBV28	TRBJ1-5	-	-	TGTGCCAGCAGTTTAATTCCGTCTAGCAATCAGCCCCAGCATTTT	CASSLIPSSNQPQHF
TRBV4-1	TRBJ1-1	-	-	TGCGCCAGCAGCCAAGCAATGACCCGGGATCACAGCACTGAAGCTTTCTTT	CASSQAMTRDHSTEAFF
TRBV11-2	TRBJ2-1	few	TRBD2	TGTGCCGGCAGCCTAGCGGGAGCCCACAATGAGCAGTTCTTC	CAGSLAGAHNEQFF
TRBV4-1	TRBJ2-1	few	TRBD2	TGCGCCAGCAGCCAAGAAGGCGGGAGTAGTGCCTACAATGAGCAGTTCTTC	CASSQEGGSSAYNEQFF
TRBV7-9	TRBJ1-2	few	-	TGTGCCAGCAGCTTAGGACAGAATGACTATGGCTACACCTTC	CASSLGQNDYGYTF
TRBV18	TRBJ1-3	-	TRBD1	TGTGCCAGCTCACCACCGGGACAGGGCCGGGAAAACACCATATATTTT	CASSPPGQGRENTIYF
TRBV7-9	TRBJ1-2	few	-	TGTGCCAGCAGCTTTAACTCACACTCTTATGGCTACACCTTC	CASSFNSHSYGYTF
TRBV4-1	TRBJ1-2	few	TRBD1	TGCGCCAGCAGCCAAGAGGTGGCAGGGGGCATCTATGGCTACACCTTC	CASSQEVAGGIYGYTF
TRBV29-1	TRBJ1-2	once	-	TGCAGCGTTGTCGGGGAGAGTGGCTACACCTTC	CSVVGESGYTF
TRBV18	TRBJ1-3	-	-	TGTGCCAGCTCACCAGTCTCATCTTTGTCGGCCAGCTCTGGAAACACCATATATTTT	CASSPVSSLSASSGNTIYF
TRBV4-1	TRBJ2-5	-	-	TGCGCCAGCAGCCAAGGGGTCGGACCAGAGACCCAGTACTTC	CASSQGVGPETQYF
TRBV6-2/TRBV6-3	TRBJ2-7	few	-	TGTGCCAGCACCCGAACGACCGGCAATTCCTACGAGCAGTACTTC	CASTRTTGNSYEQYF
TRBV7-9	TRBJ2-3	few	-	TGTGCGTCTTTGGCGGGAACTAGCACAGATACGCAGTATTTT	CASLAGTSTDTQYF
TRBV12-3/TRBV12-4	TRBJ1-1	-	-	TGTGCCAGCAGCCTAGACCCAGGTCGAAGCGCTGACACTGAAGCTTTCTTT	CASSLDPGRSADTEAFF
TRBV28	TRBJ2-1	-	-	TGTGCCAGCAGTTTAGGGGGGCGCAGGGAGCAGTTCTTC	CASSLGGRREQFF
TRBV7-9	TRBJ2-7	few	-	TGTGCCAGCAGCTTAGGAGGCAGGACCTACGAGCAGTACTTC	CASSLGGRTYEQYF
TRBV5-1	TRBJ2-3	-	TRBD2	TGCGCCAGCAGCTTGAGCGGGGCGGACACAGATACGCAGTATTTT	CASSLSGADTDTQYF
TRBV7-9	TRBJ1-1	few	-	TGTGCCAGCAGCTTAGGTTCAGCAAACACTGAAGCTTTCTTT	CASSLGSANTEAFF
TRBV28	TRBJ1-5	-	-	TGTGCCAGCAGTCATTGGACAGACAATCAGCCCCAGCATTTT	CASSHWTDNQPQHF
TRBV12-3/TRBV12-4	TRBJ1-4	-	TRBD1	TGTGCCAGCAGCCCCCCCGGACAGGGTGTGGGTTTAGTGTCGGAACTGTTTTTT	CASSPPGQGVGLVSELFF
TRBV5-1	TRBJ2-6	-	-	TGCGCCAGCAGCTCGGGGTCCTTCTCTGGGGCCAACGTCCTGACTTTC	CASSSGSFSGANVLTF
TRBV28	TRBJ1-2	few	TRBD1	TGTGCCAGCAGCCCTCCGACAGGGATGGACGGCTACACCTTC	CASSPPTGMDGYTF
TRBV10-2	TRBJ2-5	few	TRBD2	TGCGCCAGCAGCGGACTAGCGGGAGTTGAGACCCAGTACTTC	CASSGLAGVETQYF
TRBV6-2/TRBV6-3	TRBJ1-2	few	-	TGTGCCAGCAGTTACGACCTCAGGAGCTATGGCTACACCTTC	CASSYDLRSYGYTF
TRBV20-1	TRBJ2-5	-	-	TGCAGTGCTACTACCCACCAAGAGACCCAGTACTTC	CSATTHQETQYF
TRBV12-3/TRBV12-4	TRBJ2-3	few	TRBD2	TGTGCCAGCACCGAGCGGGAGGCTTTCACAGATACGCAGTATTTT	CASTEREAFTDTQYF
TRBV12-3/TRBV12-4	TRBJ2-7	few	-	TGTGCCAGCCGTATTCAGTCGAGCTCCTACGAGCAGTACTTC	CASRIQSSSYEQYF
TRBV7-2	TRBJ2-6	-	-	TGTGCCAGCAGCCCTCGGAACTCTGGGGCCAACGTCCTGACTTTC	CASSPRNSGANVLTF
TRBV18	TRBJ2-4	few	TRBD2	TGTGCCAGCTCACCAAATAGCGGGGGATCCAAAAACATTCAGTACTTC	CASSPNSGGSKNIQYF
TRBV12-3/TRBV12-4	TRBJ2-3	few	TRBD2	TGTGCCAGCAGTTCAACGGGACTAGCGGGATGGAATACGCAGTATTTT	CASSSTGLAGWNTQYF
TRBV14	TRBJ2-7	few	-	TGTGCCAGCAGCCAAGTTAAAGGTTATCGCTCCTACGAGCAGTACTTC	CASSQVKGYRSYEQYF
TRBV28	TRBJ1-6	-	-	TGTGCCAGCAGTTTAGCCCTCGGGGTGAAGAGGGGCGATTCACCCCTCCACTTT	CASSLALGVKRGDSPLHF
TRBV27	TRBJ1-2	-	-	TGTGCCAGCAGTACAGGGCACTATGGCTACACCTTC	CASSTGHYGYTF
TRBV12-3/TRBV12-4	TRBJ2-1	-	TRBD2	TGTGCCAGCACCGGGGGGGCTGTAAATGAGCAGTTCTTC	CASTGGAVNEQFF
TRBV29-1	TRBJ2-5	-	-	TGCAGCGTTGAAGGCTCCTCCCAAGAGACCCAGTACTTC	CSVEGSSQETQYF
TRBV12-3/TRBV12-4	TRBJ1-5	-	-	TGTGCCAGCGATTCCGGGCACTTTCGTCAGCCCCAGCATTTT	CASDSGHFRQPQHF